This is a list of T cell receptor beta chains from one sample in a study of T cell responses to AZD1222 COVID-19 vaccine. Clones were sequenced by immunoSEQ multiplex PCR, and TCRdb holds only the in-frame ones, with some missing. The sample gives over 120,000 clones, around 84% of which show up once; approximately 4.7% is in the top ten. The material was peripheral blood, obtained 28 days after the second AZD1222 dose. The receptor set was obtained from an adult who received the AZD1222 COVID-19 vaccine. CDR3s include the opening cysteine and the closing phenylalanine or tryptophan. D genes are given only for firm matches. Expanded clones are given a class, and other clones once, few, many or no size at all.

size	V	J	D	DNA	CDR3
-	TRBV19	TRBJ2-2	TRBD1	TGTGCCAGTAGTCCACCCGGGACAGACACCGGGGAGCTGTTTTTT	CASSPPGTDTGELFF
-	TRBV6-1	TRBJ1-1	TRBD1	TGTGCCAGCAGTGAACTCGGGGGACAGACTGAAGCTTTCTTT	CASSELGGQTEAFF
-	TRBV27	TRBJ1-1	-	-	CASSLFLYAEAFF
-	TRBV4-1	TRBJ2-2	TRBD2	TGCGCCAGCAGCCACGCTAGCGGGGTCAAGGGGGAGCTGTTTTTT	CASSHASGVKGELFF
once	TRBV7-9	TRBJ2-1	-	TGTGCCAGCAGCTTTGGTACGAATGAGCAGTTCTTC	CASSFGTNEQFF
-	TRBV6-1	TRBJ1-4	TRBD1	TGTGCCAGCAGTGAGAAGGGGGCTTATAGTGAAAAACTGTTTTTT	CASSEKGAYSEKLFF
-	TRBV6-2/TRBV6-3	TRBJ2-7	TRBD1	TGTGCCAGCAGTTCCCCGGGACAGGACTACGAGCAGTACTTC	CASSSPGQDYEQYF
once	TRBV19	TRBJ2-1	TRBD2	TGTGCCAGTAGTCCAAGGGCGGGGGAAAGGGGTAATGAGCAGTTCTTC	CASSPRAGERGNEQFF
-	TRBV7-2	TRBJ1-3	TRBD1	TGTGCCAGCAGCGCCTCAACAGGGGCCAACTCTGGAAACACCATATATTTT	CASSASTGANSGNTIYF
-	TRBV19	TRBJ2-3	TRBD1	TGTGCCAGTAGCCAGACCCAGGGGGTGCAGTATTTT	CASSQTQGVQYF
-	TRBV19	TRBJ1-1	-	TGTGCCAGTAGTATGCAACAGGTCGGAACTGAAGCTTTCTTT	CASSMQQVGTEAFF
-	TRBV18	TRBJ2-3	TRBD2	TGTGCCAGCTCACGGACAGCGGGAGCTGGCACAGATACGCAGTATTTT	CASSRTAGAGTDTQYF
-	TRBV18	TRBJ2-3	TRBD2	TGTGCCAGCTCAAACCTGGGGGGGTTCGCAGATACGCAGTATTTT	CASSNLGGFADTQYF
-	TRBV7-9	TRBJ2-2	TRBD2	TGTGCCAGCAGGTCCTCTAGCGGGCTGAACACCGGGGAGCTGTTTTTT	CASRSSSGLNTGELFF
once	TRBV12-3/TRBV12-4	TRBJ1-6	-	TGTGCCAGCAGTGTTCGTAATTCACCCCTCCACTTT	CASSVRNSPLHF
-	TRBV19	TRBJ1-2	TRBD1	TGTGCCTGCAACAGGGGCTCGTTCGCCCATGGCTACACCTTC	CACNRGSFAHGYTF
-	TRBV7-8	TRBJ2-5	-	TGTGCCAGCAGCCCCGGACAGCAAGAGACCCAGTACTTC	CASSPGQQETQYF
-	TRBV5-1	TRBJ1-5	-	TGCGCCAGCAGCTTGGACGGGAATCAGCCCCAGCATTTT	CASSLDGNQPQHF
-	TRBV28	TRBJ1-1	-	TGTGCCAGCATAACAATGGGATACACTGAAGCTTTCTTT	CASITMGYTEAFF
-	TRBV30	TRBJ1-2	TRBD1	TGTGCCTGTCAAGCTAACAGGGGCCTTAACTATGGCTACACCTTC	CACQANRGLNYGYTF
-	TRBV11-3	TRBJ1-3	-	TGTGCCAGCAGCTTAGTCCCTGGAAACACCATATATTTT	CASSLVPGNTIYF
once	TRBV27	TRBJ1-2	-	TGTGCCAGCAGTTTAAACAGGGCCCTCACGGATGGCTACACCTTC	CASSLNRALTDGYTF
few	TRBV27	TRBJ2-1	TRBD1	TGTGCCAGCAGTACCTACAGGGGAGAGCTCTACAATGAGCAGTTCTTC	CASSTYRGELYNEQFF
-	TRBV10-1	TRBJ2-3	-	TGCGCCAGCAGTTTTGGAGACAAGGCAGATACGCAGTATTTT	CASSFGDKADTQYF
-	TRBV10-1	TRBJ2-3	-	TGCGCCAGCAGTGACCGGAAGGATACGCAGTATTTT	CASSDRKDTQYF
once	TRBV29-1	TRBJ2-7	TRBD2	TGCAGCGTTGAAGAAGGGGCGGGAGGGACCTACGAGCAGTACTTC	CSVEEGAGGTYEQYF
-	TRBV29-1	TRBJ2-7	-	TGCAGCGTTGGGGACTCCGCCTACGAGCAGTACTTC	CSVGDSAYEQYF
-	TRBV7-9	TRBJ1-2	TRBD1	TGTGCCAGCAGCATTACAGGGGGCGCCGGCTATGGCTACACCTTC	CASSITGGAGYGYTF
once	TRBV7-9	TRBJ1-1	-	TGTGCCAGCACCAGGACAGCCCTAAACACTGAAGCTTTCTTT	CASTRTALNTEAFF
few	TRBV2	TRBJ1-4	-	TGTGCCAGCAGTGGGCAGGGGATAGCTAATGAAAAACTGTTTTTT	CASSGQGIANEKLFF
few	TRBV4-1	TRBJ1-6	-	TGCGCCAGCAGCCAACAAACCGGGTCGGAGAATTCACCCCTCCACTTT	CASSQQTGSENSPLHF
-	TRBV5-6	TRBJ1-5	-	TGTGCCAGCAGCGGGCAGGGTACTTATCAGCCCCAGCATTTT	CASSGQGTYQPQHF
once	TRBV19	TRBJ2-3	-	TGTGCCAGTAGGGATCGGGCCAGGAGCGGCACAGATACGCAGTATTTT	CASRDRARSGTDTQYF
-	TRBV19	TRBJ1-1	-	TGTGCCAGTTCCCGGGGCATCACTGAAGCTTTCTTT	CASSRGITEAFF
once	TRBV5-4	TRBJ2-7	-	TGTGCCAGCAGCTCCGGCAGTAGCGGCCTCTATAACGAGCAGTACTTC	CASSSGSSGLYNEQYF
-	TRBV11-2	TRBJ2-3	-	TGTGCCAGCAGCTTAGTTCGGGAGCCTAGCACAGATACGCAGTATTTT	CASSLVREPSTDTQYF
-	TRBV5-1	TRBJ2-2	-	TGCGCCAGCAGCTTCAGCGGTGTGGGCACCGGGGAGCTGTTTTTT	CASSFSGVGTGELFF
-	TRBV19	TRBJ2-7	-	TGTGCCAGTAGTCCATTAGGGACACCGACCGACGAGCAGTACTTC	CASSPLGTPTDEQYF
-	TRBV4-2	TRBJ2-1	-	TGTGCCAGCAGCCAAGATGTTGCGGGAAGCTCCTACAATGAGCAGTTCTTC	CASSQDVAGSSYNEQFF
-	TRBV6-5	TRBJ2-1	-	TGTGCCAGCACTGTATTGGGCGTGGGTGAGCAGTTCTTC	CASTVLGVGEQFF
-	TRBV5-4	TRBJ2-3	-	TGTGCCAGCAGCCGGGCCCCCCCAGATACGCAGTATTTT	CASSRAPPDTQYF
-	TRBV25-1	TRBJ2-7	TRBD1	TGTGCCAGCAGTGAAGCGCGAGGACAGGGTAGATCCTACGAGCAGTACTTC	CASSEARGQGRSYEQYF
-	TRBV10-3	TRBJ2-5	-	TGTGCCATCAGCCGGGAGCGACAAGAGACCCAGTACTTC	CAISRERQETQYF
-	TRBV7-9	TRBJ1-1	-	TGTGCCAGCAGCTTAGAGGTGAACACTGAAGCTTTCTTT	CASSLEVNTEAFF
-	TRBV7-9	TRBJ2-1	-	TGTGCCAGCAAAACGCCCCACCCCTACAATGAGCAGTTCTTC	CASKTPHPYNEQFF
-	TRBV6-6	TRBJ1-2	-	TGTGCCAGCAGTTACGGGCTTTCTAACTATGGCTACACCTTC	CASSYGLSNYGYTF
-	TRBV30	TRBJ2-1	-	TGTGCCTGGAGTGCCCTTAGGAGGTCCTACAATGAGCAGTTCTTC	CAWSALRRSYNEQFF
-	TRBV21-1	TRBJ2-3	-	TGTGCCAGCAGCACTCCCCTCCACGGGCCGAAAAAAGATACGCAGTATTTT	CASSTPLHGPKKDTQYF
-	TRBV11-2	TRBJ2-1	TRBD1	TGTGCCAGCAGCCCGGGACAGGGGATCGTGAATGAGCAGTTCTTC	CASSPGQGIVNEQFF
-	TRBV6-5	TRBJ1-2	-	TGTGCCAGCATACAGGGAGCTTATGGCTACACCTTC	CASIQGAYGYTF
-	TRBV13	TRBJ1-4	TRBD1	TGTGCCAGCAGCCTTTTTGGAGGACAGGGGGCAGGGGATGAAAAACTGTTTTTT	CASSLFGGQGAGDEKLFF
-	TRBV9	TRBJ1-3	-	TGTGCCAGCAGCACCCCTCAAGGGAGCTCTGGAAACACCATATATTTT	CASSTPQGSSGNTIYF
-	TRBV5-1	TRBJ2-7	TRBD2	TGCGCCAGCAGCTTGGGGATAGCGGGAGCGCTTTACGAGCAGTACTTC	CASSLGIAGALYEQYF
-	TRBV30	TRBJ1-1	-	TGTGCCTCAGATTTAATGGCTGAAGCTTTCTTT	CASDLMAEAFF
once	TRBV7-8	TRBJ1-2	-	TGTGCCAGCAGGTTAGGTGCGGGAGATTATGGCTACACCTTC	CASRLGAGDYGYTF